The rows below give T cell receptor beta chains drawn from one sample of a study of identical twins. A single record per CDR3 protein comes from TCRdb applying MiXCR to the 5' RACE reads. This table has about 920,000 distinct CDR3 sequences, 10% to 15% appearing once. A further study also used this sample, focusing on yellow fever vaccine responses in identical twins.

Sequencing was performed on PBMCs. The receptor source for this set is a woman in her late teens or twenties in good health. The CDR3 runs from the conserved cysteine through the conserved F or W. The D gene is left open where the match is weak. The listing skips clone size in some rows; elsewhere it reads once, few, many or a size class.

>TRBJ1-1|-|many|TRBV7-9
CASSEGTRNTEAFF
TGTGCCAGCAGCGAAGGGACAAGGAACACTGAAGCTTTCTTT
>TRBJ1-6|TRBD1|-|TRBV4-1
CASSQAPGGSPLHF
TGCGCCAGCAGCCAAGCTCCAGGGGGCTCACCCCTCCACTTT
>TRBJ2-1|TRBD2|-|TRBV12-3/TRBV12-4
CASRLTSGGSEQFF
TGTGCCAGCAGACTGACTAGCGGGGGCTCTGAGCAGTTCTTC
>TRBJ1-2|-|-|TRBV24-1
CATSETTGGYTF
TGTGCCACCAGTGAGACCACAGGGGGCTACACCTTC
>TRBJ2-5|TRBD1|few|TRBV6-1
CASRNRDRGSQETQYF
TGTGCCAGCAGAAACCGGGACAGAGGCAGCCAAGAGACCCAGTACTTC
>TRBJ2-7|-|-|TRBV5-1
CASSLNKATGGQSYEQYF
TGCGCCAGCAGCTTGAACAAGGCGACTGGCGGGCAATCCTACGAGCAGTACTTC
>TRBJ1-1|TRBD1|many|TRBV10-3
CAISESGGQGAFF
TGTGCCATCAGTGAGTCCGGGGGACAGGGTGCTTTCTTT
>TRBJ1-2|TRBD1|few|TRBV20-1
CSATGTATYGYTF
TGCAGTGCTACCGGGACAGCGACCTATGGCTACACCTTC
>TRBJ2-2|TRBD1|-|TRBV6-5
CASSYYGTGDNTGELFF
TGTGCCAGCAGTTACTACGGGACAGGTGATAACACCGGGGAGCTGTTTTTT
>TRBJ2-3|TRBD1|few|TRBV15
CATAFGTGRADTQYF
TGTGCCACCGCCTTTGGGACAGGGAGGGCAGATACGCAGTATTTT
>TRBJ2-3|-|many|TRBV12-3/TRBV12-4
CASHQGLSPSTDTQYF
TGTGCCAGCCACCAGGGGCTATCTCCCAGCACAGATACGCAGTATTTT
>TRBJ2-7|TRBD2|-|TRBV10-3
CAISVGGSSYEQYF
TGTGCCATCAGTGTAGGCGGGAGCTCCTACGAGCAGTACTTC
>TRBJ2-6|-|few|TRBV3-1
CASSQGKISGANVLTF
TGTGCCAGCAGCCAAGGGAAGATCTCTGGGGCCAACGTCCTGACTTTC
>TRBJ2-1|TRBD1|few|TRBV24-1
CATSDPTPGTASYNEQFF
TGTGCCACCAGTGACCCAACTCCCGGGACAGCGTCCTACAATGAGCAGTTCTTC
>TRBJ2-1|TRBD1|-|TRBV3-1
CASTGDRRDEQFF
TGTGCCAGCACCGGGGACAGAAGGGATGAGCAGTTCTTC
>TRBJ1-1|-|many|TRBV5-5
CASSGAVTEAFF
TGTGCCAGCAGCGGAGCAGTCACTGAAGCTTTCTTT
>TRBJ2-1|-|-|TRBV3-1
CASSHDPGTRNEQFF
TGTGCCAGCAGCCACGACCCCGGGACACGGAATGAGCAGTTCTTC
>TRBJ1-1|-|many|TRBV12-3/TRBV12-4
CASSLRRARGFSEAFF
TGTGCCAGCAGTTTACGCCGGGCGCGTGGGTTTAGTGAAGCTTTCTTT
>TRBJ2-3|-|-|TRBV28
CASSLYSPSTDTQYF
TGTGCCAGCAGTTTGTACTCGCCTAGCACAGATACGCAGTATTTT
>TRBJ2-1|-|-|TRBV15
CATSRDMRGHQSSYNEQFF
TGTGCCACCAGCAGAGATATGAGGGGACACCAGAGCTCCTACAATGAGCAGTTCTTC
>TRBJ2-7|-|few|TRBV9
CASSVASGGGFHEQYF
TGTGCCAGCAGCGTAGCGTCGGGGGGCGGATTCCACGAGCAGTACTTC
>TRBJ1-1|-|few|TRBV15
CATSRDRGLSEAFF
TGTGCCACCAGCAGAGATAGAGGGTTATCTGAAGCTTTCTTT
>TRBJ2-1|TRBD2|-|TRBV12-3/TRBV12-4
CASSLVPAGGDNEQFF
TGTGCCAGCAGTTTGGTGCCAGCGGGGGGGGACAATGAGCAGTTCTTC
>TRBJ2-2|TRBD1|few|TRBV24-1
CATSEMTGRGELFF
TGTGCCACCAGTGAGATGACAGGGCGCGGGGAGCTGTTTTTT
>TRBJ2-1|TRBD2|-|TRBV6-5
CASSYRTSGDTEQFF
TGTGCCAGCAGTTATCGGACTAGCGGGGACACTGAGCAGTTCTTC
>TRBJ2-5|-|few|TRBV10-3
CAISEPGTAQETQYF
TGTGCCATCAGTGAGCCCGGGACCGCCCAAGAGACCCAGTACTTC
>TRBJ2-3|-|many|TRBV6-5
CASSYLRVGTGVSTDTQYF
TGTGCCAGCAGTTACCTGCGAGTCGGAACAGGTGTATCCACAGATACGCAGTATTTT
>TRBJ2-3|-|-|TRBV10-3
CAIAEGSTDTQYF
TGTGCCATCGCAGAGGGGAGCACAGATACGCAGTATTTT
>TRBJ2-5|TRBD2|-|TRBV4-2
CASSQGTSGGQETQYF
TGTGCCAGCAGCCAAGGGACTAGCGGGGGACAAGAGACCCAGTACTTC
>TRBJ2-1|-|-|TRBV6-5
CASSYSGLPVSYNEQFF
TGTGCCAGCAGTTACTCGGGACTCCCAGTATCTTACAATGAGCAGTTCTTC
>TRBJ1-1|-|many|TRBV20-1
CSARDHGGSTEAFF
TGCAGTGCTAGAGATCACGGCGGGTCCACTGAAGCTTTCTTT
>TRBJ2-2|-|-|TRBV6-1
CASTLGGITTGELFF
TGTGCCAGCACCCTGGGTGGGATTACCACCGGGGAGCTGTTTTTT
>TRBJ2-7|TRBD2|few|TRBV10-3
CAISETGLAGPNSYEQYF
TGTGCCATCAGTGAGACGGGACTAGCGGGACCTAATTCCTACGAGCAGTACTTC
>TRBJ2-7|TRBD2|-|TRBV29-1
CSAGSSGPYEQYF
TGCAGCGCCGGTTCTAGCGGGCCCTACGAGCAGTACTTC
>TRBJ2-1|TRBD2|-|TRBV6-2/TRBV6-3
CASSPQTLAASHNEQFF
TGTGCCAGCAGTCCACAAACACTAGCGGCTTCTCACAATGAGCAGTTCTTC
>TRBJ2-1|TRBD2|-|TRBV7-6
CASSPLRLAGEGEQFF
TGTGCCAGCAGCCCTCTCCGACTAGCGGGAGAGGGTGAGCAGTTCTTC
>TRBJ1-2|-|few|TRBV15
CATSRATRGFGDYGYTF
TGTGCCACCAGCAGAGCGACAAGGGGGTTTGGCGACTATGGCTACACCTTC
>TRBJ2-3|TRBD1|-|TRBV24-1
CATSGSGTGFQNTQYF
TGTGCCACCAGTGGCTCCGGGACAGGGTTTCAAAATACGCAGTATTTT
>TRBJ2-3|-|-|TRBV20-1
CSAPQLATDTQYF
TGCAGTGCCCCCCAACTAGCCACAGATACGCAGTATTTT
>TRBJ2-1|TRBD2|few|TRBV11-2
CASSLGLAGGPFYNEQFF
TGTGCCAGCAGCCTGGGACTAGCGGGAGGGCCTTTTTACAATGAGCAGTTCTTC
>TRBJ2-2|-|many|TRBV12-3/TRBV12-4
CASSSTGANTGELFF
TGTGCCAGCAGTTCGACAGGAGCGAACACCGGGGAGCTGTTTTTT
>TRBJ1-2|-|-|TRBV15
CATSRDRQGNYGYTF
TGTGCCACCAGCAGAGATCGTCAGGGGAACTATGGCTACACCTTC
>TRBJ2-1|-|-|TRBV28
CASSWTAIYNEQFF
TGTGCCAGCAGTTGGACTGCAATTTACAATGAGCAGTTCTTC
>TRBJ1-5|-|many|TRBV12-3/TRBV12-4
CASSLAGAQPQHF
TGTGCCAGCAGTTTGGCAGGGGCTCAGCCCCAGCATTTT
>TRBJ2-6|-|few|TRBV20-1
CSAAGRYSGANVLTF
TGCAGTGCCGCAGGACGATACTCTGGGGCCAACGTCCTGACTTTC
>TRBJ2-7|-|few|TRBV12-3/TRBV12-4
CASSLGEGWQYF
TGTGCCAGCAGTTTAGGAGAGGGGTGGCAGTACTTC